The 29 T cell receptor beta chains given below trace back to one sample, sequenced in a study of blood T cell repertoires in COVID-19. Using immunoSEQ multiplex PCR, the repertoire was profiled, and TCRdb retains in-frame clones only, with some absent. This sample has around 70,000 clones, with approximately 80% found just once. Sequenced material: peripheral blood. The receptors stem from a woman aged 70-85 years with acute or convalescent COVID-19.

In regard to this clone: At one of its ends the junction is not consistent with the germline gene, which may arise from a read error. The V gene is TRBV6-5, the J gene TRBJ1-4; D is possibly TRBD1 (6 bases). The CDR3 is made up of 15 amino acids. The germline gives CDR1 MNHEY, CDR2 SVGAGI. The DNA of the CDR3 is TGTGCCAGCAGTTACGGCCGGGACACTAAAGAAAAACTGTTTTTT. Encoded protein: CASSYGRDTKEKLFF.

The chain carries TRBV7-6 and TRBJ1-1, with TRBD1 as a possible D gene (6 bases). The CDR3 runs to 15 residues. Trimming removed 1 base from V and 0 bases from J, with 9 bases in between. Germline V CDR1 and CDR2: SGHVS, FNYEAQ. For the CDR3, the DNA is TGTGCCAGCAGCTTAGGGAGACAGGTGAACACTGAAGCTTTCTTT. It yields the protein CASSLGRQVNTEAFF. Full variable domain (rest looked up from reference TRBV7-6 and TRBJ1-1): GAGVSQSPRYKVTKRGQDVALRCDPISGHVSLYWYRQALGQGPEFLTYFNYEAQQDKSGLPNDRFSAERPEGSISTLTIQRTEQRDSAMYRCASSLGRQVNTEAFFGQGTRLTVV.

The chain links TRBV29-1 to TRBJ2-4; D may be TRBD2 (7 bases). The ends were cut back, 4 bases at V and 5 bases at J, with 12 bases in the middle. This CDR3 is 13 amino acids long. Looked up from germline, CDR1 is SQVTM and CDR2 is ANQGSEA. The CDR3 protein is CSVGRGGENIQYF. In DNA, the CDR3 is TGCAGCGTTGGCCGAGGGGGGGAAAACATTCAGTACTTC.

This chain uses TRBV29-1 with TRBJ2-3; D is possibly TRBD1 (6 bases). The CDR3 runs 12 residues. CDR1 SQVTM and CDR2 ANQGSEA come from the germline V gene. V was clipped by 4 bases and J by 4 bases, with 9 bases between them. The CDR3 is CSVVGAADTQYF. CDR3 sequence (DNA): TGCAGCGTTGTGGGGGCGGCAGATACGCAGTATTTT.

The chain recombines TRBV11-2 with TRBJ2-1; 9 nucleotides align to TRBD1. Germline V CDR1 and CDR2: SGHAT, FQNNGV. V was clipped by 5 bases and J by 6 bases; unmatched bases: 11. There are 16 residues in the CDR3. CDR3 in amino acids: CASSRPRDRDGNEQFF. Written as DNA, the CDR3 is TGTGCCAGCAGCAGGCCCCGGGACAGGGATGGCAATGAGCAGTTCTTC.

This clone was observed a handful of times. The J gene is TRBJ2-7, the V gene TRBV11-2; 7 bases line up with TRBD1. The J segment lost 3 bases and the V segment lost 1 base, leaving 3 bases of the junction unmatched. Germline V gene lookup returns CDR1 SGHAT and CDR2 FQNNGV. CDR3 length equals 14 residues. CDR3 DNA sequence: TGTGCCAGCAGCTTAGTGGGACAGCACTACGAGCAGTACTTC. Protein: CASSLVGQHYEQYF. Complete variable domain (other parts from reference TRBV11-2 and TRBJ2-7): EAGVAQSPRYKIIEKRQSVAFWCNPISGHATLYWYQQILGQGPKLLIQFQNNGVVDDSQLPKDRFSAERLKGVDSTLKIQPAKLEDSAVYLCASSLVGQHYEQYFGPGTRLTVT.

The chain links TRBV5-1 to TRBJ2-3, with 11 bases aligning to TRBD2. Germline V gives CDR1 SGHRS, CDR2 YFSETQ. The CDR3 has 16 amino acids. Trimming removed 4 bases from V and 3 bases from J; junction bases left unmatched: 7. DNA for the CDR3: TGCGCCAGCAGCGAACTAGCGGGAGCTCGTACAGATACGCAGTATTTT. Its translation: CASSELAGARTDTQYF. The full variable domain, with the rest looked up from reference TRBV5-1 and TRBJ2-3, is KAGVTQTPRYLIKTRGQQVTLSCSPISGHRSVSWYQQTPGQGLQFLFEYFSETQRNKGNFPGRFSGRQFSNSRSEMNVSTLELGDSALYLCASSELAGARTDTQYFGPGTRLTVL.

This clone was seen a handful of times. The genes are TRBV5-1 and TRBJ2-3; D is possibly TRBD2 (5 bases). Germline CDR1 is SGHRS and CDR2 is YFSETQ. Trimming took off 1 base at V and 2 bases at J, with 8 bases between the two ends. This CDR3 is 14 amino acids long. The CDR3 loop reads CASSLSGITDTQYF. The CDR3 DNA reads as TGCGCCAGCAGCTTGTCGGGAATCACAGATACGCAGTATTTT.

This clone has just a few counts. This sequence joins TRBV11-3 and TRBJ1-3; no clear D gene. The CDR3 runs 15 residues. Germline CDR1 is SGHNT and CDR2 is YENEEA. Deletions cut 3 bases from V and 0 bases from J, with 9 bases between. DNA of the CDR3: TGTGCCAGCAGCTTTCGACGGGACTCTGGAAACACCATATATTTT. This translates into CASSFRRDSGNTIYF.

V gene TRBV19 combines with J gene TRBJ2-1; 8 nucleotides align to TRBD2. Germline trimming cut 5 bases from V and 3 bases from J; bases unmatched to any gene: 3. The germline CDR1 and CDR2 sequences are LNHDA and SQIVND (reference sequence). The CDR3 consists of 14 residues. CDR3: CASSVSGVYNEQFF. Written as DNA, the CDR3 is TGTGCCAGTAGTGTTAGCGGGGTCTACAATGAGCAGTTCTTC.

This chain connects TRBV29-1 to TRBJ2-5; 8 bases fit TRBD1. The V segment lost 5 bases and the J segment 5 bases; nucleotides outside the gene matches: 16. CDR3 length: 16 amino acids. Per germline, CDR1 SQVTM and CDR2 ANQGSEA. This CDR3 is CSVLIELDRVGETQYF. CDR3 nucleotides: TGCAGCGTTTTGATCGAATTGGACAGGGTCGGGGAGACCCAGTACTTC. The full variable domain, completed using reference TRBV29-1 and TRBJ2-5, is SAVISQKPSRDICQRGTSLTIQCQVDSQVTMMFWYRQQPGQSLTLIATANQGSEATYESGFVIDKFPISRPNLTFSTLTVSNMSPEDSSIYLCSVLIELDRVGETQYFGPGTRLLVL.

The gene calls are TRBV7-9 and TRBJ2-5, with no clear D. This CDR3 comprises 13 residues. The V and J ends lost 3 bases and 5 bases respectively, with 10 bases between them. CDR1 is SEHNR and CDR2 is FQNEAQ in the germline V gene (reference sequence). The CDR3 sequence is CASSFPTRETQYF. DNA for the CDR3: TGTGCCAGCAGCTTCCCGACACGGGAGACCCAGTACTTC.

V gene TRBV6-5 combines with J gene TRBJ1-4, with a tentative D call TRBD1 (6 bases). This CDR3 spans 14 amino acids. In germline, CDR1 is MNHEY, CDR2 SVGAGI. The V and J ends lost 6 bases and 6 bases respectively, with 14 bases between them. The CDR3 reads CASRAGGADEKLFF. CDR3 in DNA: TGTGCCAGCAGGGCGGGGGGGGCGGATGAAAAACTGTTTTTT.

This rearrangement joins TRBV9 to TRBJ2-3, with 9 bases identical to TRBD2. There are 15 residues in the CDR3. Per the germline V gene, CDR1 is SGDLS and CDR2 is YYNGEE. V gave up 6 bases and J gave up 3 bases; unmatched junction bases: 8. The CDR3, as DNA: TGTGCCAGCAACCTAGGGGGACTAGCAACAGATACGCAGTATTTT. Its translation: CASNLGGLATDTQYF.

This chain links TRBV29-1 with TRBJ2-1; a possible D gene is TRBD1 (6 bases). The germline V gene encodes CDR1 SQVTM and CDR2 ANQGSEA. The CDR3 runs to 17 residues. Trimming removed 7 bases at V and 7 bases at J, with 29 bases between. The chain's CDR3 is CSGRGSIRGAFKNEQFF. DNA of the CDR3: TGCAGCGGTAGGGGTTCGATCAGGGGAGCGTTTAAGAATGAGCAGTTCTTC.

The chain joins TRBV11-2 to TRBJ2-6, with 9 bases that match TRBD1. The CDR3 spans 19 residues. The V segment lost 6 bases and the J segment 1 base; nucleotides outside the gene matches: 13. Germline CDR1 SGHAT, CDR2 FQNNGV. The CDR3 is CASSFIQGAKGSGANVLTF. As DNA, the CDR3 is TGTGCCAGCAGTTTTATACAGGGGGCCAAAGGTTCTGGGGCCAACGTCCTGACTTTC. The variable domain in full, completed from reference TRBV11-2 and TRBJ2-6, reads EAGVAQSPRYKIIEKRQSVAFWCNPISGHATLYWYQQILGQGPKLLIQFQNNGVVDDSQLPKDRFSAERLKGVDSTLKIQPAKLEDSAVYLCASSFIQGAKGSGANVLTFGAGSRLTVL.

This clone has only one observation. V is TRBV29-1 and J is TRBJ2-6; D possibly corresponds to TRBD1 (6 bases). CDR3 size: 14 residues. CDR1 SQVTM and CDR2 ANQGSEA come from the germline V gene. Between the trimmed V and J ends, which lost 6 bases and 2 bases, there was a span of 11 bases. The CDR3 DNA follows: TGCAGCGTGACTGAGGGGGCTGGGGCCAACGTCCTGACTTTC. This translates into CSVTEGAGANVLTF.

The chain links TRBV20-1 to TRBJ2-3, with 9 bases identical to TRBD1. In germline, CDR1 is DFQATT, CDR2 SNEGSKA (reference sequence). The CDR3 totals 15 residues. J was trimmed by 5 bases and V by 3 bases; bases with no gene match: 9. The CDR3 DNA reads as TGCAGTGCTAGTGGCCGGGACAGGGTTTTAGATACGCAGTATTTT. It encodes CSASGRDRVLDTQYF.

The chain links TRBV12-3 or TRBV12-4 to TRBJ1-1; D ambiguous. Trimming stripped 0 bases from V and 10 bases from J, with 6 bases between. There are 11 residues in the CDR3. The CDR3 nucleotides read TGTGCCAGCAGTTTAGCCCTTGTAGCTTTCTTT. Its translation is CASSLALVAFF.

This sequence joins TRBV27 and TRBJ2-7; 9 bases align to TRBD1. Germline V gene lookup returns CDR1 MNHEY and CDR2 SMNVEV (reference sequence). CDR3 length: 14 amino acids. The V gene end was trimmed by 5 bases and the J gene end by 7 bases; junction bases not matched to a gene: 9. CDR3: CASSPGTGWGEQYF. Here the CDR3 DNA reads TGTGCCAGCAGTCCCGGGACAGGGTGGGGAGAGCAGTACTTC.

This clone was seen many times. The chain's CDR3 is CASSLGVGNTEAFF. CDR3 sequence (DNA): TGTGCCAGCAGCTTGGGAGTCGGGAACACTGAAGCTTTCTTT. V gene TRBV5-8 combines with J gene TRBJ1-1; the D is unclear. This CDR3 has 14 residues. The germline V gene has CDR1 SGHTS and CDR2 YDEGEE. The germline V and J ends were trimmed by 0 bases and 1 base, with 7 bases remaining between them.

The genes are TRBV5-4 and TRBJ2-2, with D unclear. The CDR3 sequence is 14 residues long. Germline lookup yields CDR1 SGHNT and CDR2 YYREEE (reference sequence). V was clipped by 2 bases and J by 5 bases, with 10 bases between them. CDR3 sequence: CASSFWPQTGELFF. Here the CDR3 DNA reads TGTGCCAGCAGCTTTTGGCCCCAGACCGGGGAGCTGTTTTTT.

Of note for this clone: This sample also contains other DNA sequences that code for the same CDR3. This chain uses TRBV11-1 with TRBJ1-6; weak D call: TRBD1 (6 bases). The V end lost 5 bases, the J end lost 5 bases, and 10 bases lay between the germline ends. Germline V gives CDR1 SGHAT, CDR2 FQDESV (reference sequence). The CDR3 consists of 14 residues. The CDR3 DNA reads TGTGCCAGCAGCCCAAGGGGGAATAATTCACCCCTCCACTTT. Amino acids: CASSPRGNNSPLHF.

The chain couples TRBV27 to TRBJ1-2; 7 positions agree with TRBD1. J lost 5 bases, V lost 8 bases, and 8 bases had no gene match. The CDR3 length is 13 residues. CDR1 is MNHEY and CDR2 is SMNVEV in the germline V gene (reference sequence). This chain's CDR3 is CASFEAGGYGYTF. CDR3 sequence (DNA): TGTGCCAGCTTCGAGGCAGGGGGATATGGCTACACCTTC.

There are a few counts of this clone. The chain couples TRBV7-2 to TRBJ2-3; perhaps TRBD2 as D (5 bases). The CDR3 spans 14 residues. Germline V gene lookup returns CDR1 SGHTA and CDR2 FQGNSA. The ends were cut back, 1 base at V and 1 base at J, with 6 bases in the middle. This CDR3 reads CASSLGAGTDTQYF. The CDR3 DNA is TGTGCCAGCAGCTTAGGAGCGGGCACAGATACGCAGTATTTT.

V gene TRBV9 combines with J gene TRBJ2-5; 12 positions match TRBD1. Germline V lookup: CDR1 SGDLS, CDR2 YYNGEE. The CDR3 is 17 residues long. After removal of 3 bases from V and 2 bases from J, the junction contained 8 bases not matched to a gene. CDR3 bases: TGTGCCAGCAGCGCCTTGGGACAGGGGGCATGGCAAGAGACCCAGTACTTC. Translated: CASSALGQGAWQETQYF.

J is TRBJ2-5 and V is TRBV6-5; 13 nucleotides match TRBD2. Trimming removed 4 bases from V and 8 bases from J; junction bases left unmatched: 7. The CDR3 covers 15 residues. Germline values: CDR1 MNHEY, CDR2 SVGAGI. The CDR3 DNA sequence: TGTGCCAGCAGTTGGGGGACTAGCGGGATAAAAACCCAGTACTTC. This codes for CASSWGTSGIKTQYF.

The chain is built from TRBV6-4 and TRBJ1-2; 7 bases line up with TRBD1. Germline CDR1 is MRHNA and CDR2 is SNTAGT. Unmatched junction bases numbered 17, after V lost 0 bases and J lost 7 bases. The CDR3 has 18 residues. CDR3 nucleotides: TGTGCCAGCAGTGACTCGAGGGGGCTTCCGGGACAGTTCTTTGGCTACACCTTC. Amino acid sequence: CASSDSRGLPGQFFGYTF.

The chain links TRBV28 to TRBJ1-1; D uncertain. The CDR3 length is 12 residues. Germline loops: CDR1 MDHEN, CDR2 SYDVKM. Trimming left V 5 bases short and J 0 bases short, with 4 bases between. CDR3 sequence: CASSRVNTEAFF. The CDR3 nucleotides read TGTGCCAGCAGTCGGGTGAACACTGAAGCTTTCTTT.